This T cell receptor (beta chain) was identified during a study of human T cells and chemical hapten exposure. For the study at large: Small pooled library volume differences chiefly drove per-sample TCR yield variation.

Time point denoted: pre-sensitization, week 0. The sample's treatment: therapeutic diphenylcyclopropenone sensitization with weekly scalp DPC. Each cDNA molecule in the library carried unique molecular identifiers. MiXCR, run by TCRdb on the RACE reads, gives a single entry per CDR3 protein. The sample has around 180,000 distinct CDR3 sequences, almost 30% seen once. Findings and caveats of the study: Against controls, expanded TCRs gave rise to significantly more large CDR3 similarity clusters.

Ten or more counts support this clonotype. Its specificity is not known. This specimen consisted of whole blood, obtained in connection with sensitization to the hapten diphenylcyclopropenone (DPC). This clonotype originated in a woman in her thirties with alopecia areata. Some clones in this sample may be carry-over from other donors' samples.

The CDR3: CSVGQGTAFEEQYF. The CDR3 DNA sequence: TGCAGCGTTGGGCAGGGGACAGCGTTCGAGGAGCAGTACTTC. This sequence joins TRBV29-1 and TRBJ2-7; TRBD1 matches at 7 bases. Germline V gene lookup returns CDR1 SQVTM and CDR2 ANQGSEA. CDR3 length: 14 amino acids. Trimming took 4 bases from V and 7 from J; bases not matched to a gene: 13.